A single T cell receptor beta chain is shown here with its context. Its specificity is unknown. The record originates from a study of CD8 T cells in ankylosing spondylitis. Notes on the study in general: Within ankylosing spondylitis blood, a TCR beta motif made up of under 10 highly homologous variants appeared to be characteristic.

TCRdb itself ran the 5' RACE reads through MiXCR, one entry per CDR3 protein. The table shows approximately 400,000 distinct CDR3 sequences, with roughly 25% occurring only once. CDR3 length: 15 amino acids. J gave up 1 base and V 6 bases, and 9 bases lay outside the gene matches. Germline V lookup: CDR1 DFQATT, CDR2 SNEGSKA (reference sequence). The V gene is TRBV20-1, the J gene TRBJ2-3; 8 bases map to TRBD2. Sequenced input: blood, either unsorted or a sorted T cell fraction (not recorded which). The receptor's source is a male donor with ankylosing spondylitis. CDR3 nucleotides: TGCAGTGCCTCACTGCGGGAGGTGGGCACAGATACGCAGTATTTT. Amino acid sequence: CSASLREVGTDTQYF.